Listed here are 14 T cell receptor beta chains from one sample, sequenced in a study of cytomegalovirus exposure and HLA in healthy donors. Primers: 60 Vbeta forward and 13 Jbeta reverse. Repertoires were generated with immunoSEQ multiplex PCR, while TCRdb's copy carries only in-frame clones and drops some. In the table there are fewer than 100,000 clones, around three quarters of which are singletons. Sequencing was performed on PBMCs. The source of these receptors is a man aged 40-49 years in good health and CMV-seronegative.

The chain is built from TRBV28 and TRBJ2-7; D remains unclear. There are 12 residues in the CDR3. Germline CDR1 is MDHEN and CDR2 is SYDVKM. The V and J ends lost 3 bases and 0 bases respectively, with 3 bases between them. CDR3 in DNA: TGTGCCAGCAGTTTTAACTCCTACGAGCAGTACTTC. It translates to CASSFNSYEQYF.

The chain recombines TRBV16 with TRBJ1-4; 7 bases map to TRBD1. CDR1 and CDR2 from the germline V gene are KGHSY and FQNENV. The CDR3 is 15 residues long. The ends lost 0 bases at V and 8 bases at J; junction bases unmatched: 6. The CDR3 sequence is CASSQSSVRGEKLFF. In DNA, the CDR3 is TGTGCCAGCAGCCAATCGTCCGTCAGGGGGGAAAAACTGTTTTTT.

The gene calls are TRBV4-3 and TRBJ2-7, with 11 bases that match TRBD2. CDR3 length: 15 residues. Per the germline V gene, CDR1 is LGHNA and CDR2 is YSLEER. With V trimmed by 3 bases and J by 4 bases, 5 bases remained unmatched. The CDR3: CASSHLSGRAYEQYF. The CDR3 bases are TGCGCCAGCAGCCACCTTAGCGGGAGGGCTTACGAGCAGTACTTC.

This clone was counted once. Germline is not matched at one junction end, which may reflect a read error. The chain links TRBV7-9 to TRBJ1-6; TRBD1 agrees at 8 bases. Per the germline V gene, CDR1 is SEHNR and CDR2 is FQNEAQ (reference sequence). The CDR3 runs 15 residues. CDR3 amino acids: CSSSERDRLDSPLHF. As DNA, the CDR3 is TGTTCCAGCAGCGAACGGGACAGGCTGGACTCACCCCTCCACTTT.

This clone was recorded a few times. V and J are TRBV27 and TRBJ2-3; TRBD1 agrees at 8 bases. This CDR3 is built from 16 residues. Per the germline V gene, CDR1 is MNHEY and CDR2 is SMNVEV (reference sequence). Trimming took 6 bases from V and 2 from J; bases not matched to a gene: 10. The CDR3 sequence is CASSLKPGQATDTQYF. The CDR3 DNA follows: TGTGCCAGCAGCCTAAAACCGGGACAGGCCACAGATACGCAGTATTTT.

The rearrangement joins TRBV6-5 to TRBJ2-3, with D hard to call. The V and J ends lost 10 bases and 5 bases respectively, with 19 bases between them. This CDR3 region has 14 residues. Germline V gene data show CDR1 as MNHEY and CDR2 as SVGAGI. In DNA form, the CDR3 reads TGTGCCACCTCTTCGGCTAGTGTTTTAGATACGCAGTATTTT. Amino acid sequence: CATSSASVLDTQYF.

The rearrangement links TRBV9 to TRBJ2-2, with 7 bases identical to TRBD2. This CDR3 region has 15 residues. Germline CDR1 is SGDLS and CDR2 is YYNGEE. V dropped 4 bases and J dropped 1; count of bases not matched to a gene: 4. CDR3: CASSFTGGNTGELFF. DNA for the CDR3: TGTGCCAGCAGCTTTACGGGGGGGAACACCGGGGAGCTGTTTTTT.

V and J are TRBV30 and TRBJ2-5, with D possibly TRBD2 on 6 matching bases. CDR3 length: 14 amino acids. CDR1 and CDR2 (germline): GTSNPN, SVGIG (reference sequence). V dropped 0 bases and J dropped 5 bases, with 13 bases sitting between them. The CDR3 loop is CAWSVHGSGETQYF. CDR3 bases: TGTGCCTGGAGTGTACACGGGAGCGGGGAGACCCAGTACTTC.

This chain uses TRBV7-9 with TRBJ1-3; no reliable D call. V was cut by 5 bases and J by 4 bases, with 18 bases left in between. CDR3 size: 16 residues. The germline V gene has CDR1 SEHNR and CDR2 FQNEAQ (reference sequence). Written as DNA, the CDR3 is TGTGCCAGCAGCCTAGGGCCCCCGGGTCCCGGAAACACCATATATTTT. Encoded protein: CASSLGPPGPGNTIYF.

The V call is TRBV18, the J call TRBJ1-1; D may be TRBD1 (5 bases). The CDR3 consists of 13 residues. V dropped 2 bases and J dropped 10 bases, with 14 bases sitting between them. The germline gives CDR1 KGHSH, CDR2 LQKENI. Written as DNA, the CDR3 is TGTGCCAGCTCACCAGATTTGACCGGGGGAGCTTTCTTT. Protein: CASSPDLTGGAFF.

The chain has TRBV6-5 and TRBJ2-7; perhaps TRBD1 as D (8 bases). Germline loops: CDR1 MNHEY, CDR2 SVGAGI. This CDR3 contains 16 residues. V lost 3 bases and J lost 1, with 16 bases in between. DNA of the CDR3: TGTGCCAGCAGTTATTCCCACAGGGGGGGATCCTACGAGCAGTACTTC. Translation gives CASSYSHRGGSYEQYF.

The CDR3, as DNA: TGTGCCAGCAGCCCTCTTGGGAGTAGCAATCAGCCCCAGCATTTT. Its translation: CASSPLGSSNQPQHF. The rearrangement joins TRBV9 to TRBJ1-5; D is unclear. CDR3 length: 15 residues. The ends were cut back, 4 bases at V and 0 bases at J, with 11 bases in the middle. Germline values: CDR1 SGDLS, CDR2 YYNGEE.

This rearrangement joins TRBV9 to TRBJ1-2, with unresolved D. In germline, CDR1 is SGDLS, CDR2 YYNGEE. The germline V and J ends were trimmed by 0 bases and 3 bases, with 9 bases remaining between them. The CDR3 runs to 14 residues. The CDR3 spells CASSVGRGDYGYTF. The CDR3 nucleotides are TGTGCCAGCAGCGTAGGTCGGGGTGACTATGGCTACACCTTC.

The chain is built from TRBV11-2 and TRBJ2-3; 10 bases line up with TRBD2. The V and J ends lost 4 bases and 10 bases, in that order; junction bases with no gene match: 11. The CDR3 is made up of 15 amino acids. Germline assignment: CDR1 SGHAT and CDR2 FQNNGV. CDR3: CASSSRLAGRAPQYF. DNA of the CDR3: TGTGCCAGCAGCTCAAGACTAGCGGGCAGGGCCCCGCAGTATTTT.